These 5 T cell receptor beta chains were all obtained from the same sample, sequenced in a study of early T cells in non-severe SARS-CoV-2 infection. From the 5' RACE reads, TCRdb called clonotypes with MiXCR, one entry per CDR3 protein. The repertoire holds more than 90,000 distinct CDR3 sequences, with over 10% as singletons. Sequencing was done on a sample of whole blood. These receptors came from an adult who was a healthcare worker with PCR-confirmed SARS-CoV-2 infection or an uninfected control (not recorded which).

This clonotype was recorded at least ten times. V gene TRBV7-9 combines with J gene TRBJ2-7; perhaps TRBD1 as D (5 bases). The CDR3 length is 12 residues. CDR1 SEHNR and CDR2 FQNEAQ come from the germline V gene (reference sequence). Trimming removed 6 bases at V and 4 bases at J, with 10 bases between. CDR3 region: CASRSDSYEQYF. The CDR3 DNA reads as TGTGCCAGCAGGTCAGACAGTTACGAGCAGTACTTC.

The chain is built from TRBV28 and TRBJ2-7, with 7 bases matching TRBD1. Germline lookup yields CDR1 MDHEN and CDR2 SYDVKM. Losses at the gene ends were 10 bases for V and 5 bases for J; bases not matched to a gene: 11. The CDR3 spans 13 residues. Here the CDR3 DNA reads TGTGCCACCGAAAACAGGGGCCTTCACGAGCAGTACTTC. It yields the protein CATENRGLHEQYF.

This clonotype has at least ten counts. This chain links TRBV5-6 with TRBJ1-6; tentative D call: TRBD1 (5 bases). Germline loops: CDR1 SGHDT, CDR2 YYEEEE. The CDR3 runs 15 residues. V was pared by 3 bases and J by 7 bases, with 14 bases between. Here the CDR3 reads CASSSPGPGNSPLHF. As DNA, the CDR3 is TGTGCCAGCAGCTCACCGGGACCGGGAAATTCACCCCTCCACTTT.

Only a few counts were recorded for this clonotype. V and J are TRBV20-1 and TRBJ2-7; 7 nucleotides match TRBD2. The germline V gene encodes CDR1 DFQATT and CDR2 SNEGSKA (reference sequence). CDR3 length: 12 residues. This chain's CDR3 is CGGRGTSYEQYF. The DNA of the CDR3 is TGCGGAGGGAGGGGAACCTCCTACGAGCAGTACTTC.

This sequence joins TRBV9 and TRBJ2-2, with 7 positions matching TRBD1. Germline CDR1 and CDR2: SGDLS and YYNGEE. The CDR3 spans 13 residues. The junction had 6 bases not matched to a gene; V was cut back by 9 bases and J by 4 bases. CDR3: CATQTGITGELFF. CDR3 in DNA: TGTGCCACCCAGACAGGGATCACCGGGGAGCTGTTTTTT.